Detailed here is one T cell receptor (beta chain). Its antigen is unknown. This specimen belongs to a study of T cell responses to AZD1222 COVID-19 vaccine. Study conclusions and caveats: Receipt of two AZD1222 doses was followed by a rise in Spike-specific TCR breadth and depth.

Germline CDR1 and CDR2: PRHDT and FYEKMQ (reference sequence). The ends were cut back, 0 bases at V and 6 bases at J, with 16 bases in the middle. The CDR3 is 16 residues long. TCRdb's table, derived via immunoSEQ multiplex PCR, lists solely in-frame clones and lacks some. Of 100,000 to 150,000 clones in the sample, about nine tenths are singletons; the top ten hold 1% to 1.4%. This specimen consisted of peripheral blood, obtained 28 days after the second AZD1222 dose. This TCR came from an adult who received the AZD1222 COVID-19 vaccine. The chain links TRBV13 to TRBJ2-3, with D perhaps matching TRBD2 (5 bases). CDR3 coding DNA: TGTGCCAGCAGCTTAGGTGACTATCGGGCGGCGGATACGCAGTATTTT. Protein sequence: CASSLGDYRAADTQYF.